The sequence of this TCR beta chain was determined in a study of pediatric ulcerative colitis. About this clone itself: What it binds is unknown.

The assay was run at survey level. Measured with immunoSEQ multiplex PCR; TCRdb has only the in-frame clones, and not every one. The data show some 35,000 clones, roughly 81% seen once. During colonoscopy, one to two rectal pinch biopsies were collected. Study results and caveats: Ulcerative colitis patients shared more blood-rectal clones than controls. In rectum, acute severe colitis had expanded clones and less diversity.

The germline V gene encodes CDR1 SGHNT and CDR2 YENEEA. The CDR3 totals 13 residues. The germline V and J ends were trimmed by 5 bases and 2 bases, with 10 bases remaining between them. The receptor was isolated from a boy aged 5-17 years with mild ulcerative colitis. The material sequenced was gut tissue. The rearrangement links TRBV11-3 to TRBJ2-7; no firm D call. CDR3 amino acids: CASSRYRTYEQYF. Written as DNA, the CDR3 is TGTGCCAGCAGCCGATACCGGACCTACGAGCAGTACTTC.